This TCR beta chain was recovered during a study of PD-L1 blockade in urothelial cancer. As for the study in general: Bladder-origin urothelial cancer in males described about 90% of the 29 patients. The study, taken as a whole, reports: The study found that durable-benefit patients expanded tumor-associated blood clones more at 3 weeks. Where pretreatment blood TCR clonality fell below the median, better survival was predicted.

In regard to this clone: Its antigen is not identified.

Time point meaning: pretreatment peripheral blood. Patients' cancers were locally advanced or metastatic urothelial carcinomas. Assay: immunoSEQ multiplex PCR; the TCRdb copy retains only in-frame clones and omits some. The table lists 70,000 to 90,000 clones, under 90% of them singletons. The CDR3 runs to 16 residues. The junction had 4 bases not matched to a gene; V was cut back by 4 bases and J by 1 base. Germline CDR1 and CDR2: MNHNS and SASEGT. The chain links TRBV6-1 to TRBJ1-4; 9 positions match TRBD1. This specimen was PBMCs, taken around atezolizumab (anti-PD-L1) treatment. The TCR originated in a man in his sixties with urothelial cancer. CDR3: CASSVYRGQTNEKLFF. DNA for the CDR3: TGTGCCAGCAGTGTTTACAGGGGGCAAACTAATGAAAAACTGTTTTTT.